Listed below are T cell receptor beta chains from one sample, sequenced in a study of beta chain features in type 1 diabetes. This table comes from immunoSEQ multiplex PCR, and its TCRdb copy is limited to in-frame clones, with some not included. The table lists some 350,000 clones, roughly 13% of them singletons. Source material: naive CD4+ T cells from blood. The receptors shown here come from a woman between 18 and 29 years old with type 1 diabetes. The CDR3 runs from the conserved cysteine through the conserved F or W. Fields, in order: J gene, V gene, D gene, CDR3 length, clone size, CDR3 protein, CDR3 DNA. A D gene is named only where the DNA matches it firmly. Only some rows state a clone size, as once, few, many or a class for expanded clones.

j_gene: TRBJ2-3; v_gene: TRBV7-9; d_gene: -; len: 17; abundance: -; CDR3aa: CASSSPYAGTSTDTQYF; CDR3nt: TGTGCCAGCAGCTCCCCCTACGCGGGGACTTCCACAGATACGCAGTATTTT
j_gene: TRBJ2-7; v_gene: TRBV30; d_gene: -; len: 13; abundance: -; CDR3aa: CAWSVVSTDEQYF; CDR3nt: TGTGCCTGGAGTGTAGTGTCTACGGACGAGCAGTACTTC
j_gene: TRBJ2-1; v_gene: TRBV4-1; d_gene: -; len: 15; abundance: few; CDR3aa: CASSQYSGNYNEQFF; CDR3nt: TGCGCCAGCAGCCAATACTCGGGAAACTACAATGAGCAGTTCTTC
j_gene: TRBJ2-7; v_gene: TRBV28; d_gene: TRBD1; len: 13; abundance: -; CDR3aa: CASRGQGPYEQYF; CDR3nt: TGTGCCAGCAGGGGACAGGGCCCCTACGAGCAGTACTTC
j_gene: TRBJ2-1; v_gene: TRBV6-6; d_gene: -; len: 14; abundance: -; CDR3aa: CASSYTVGGNEQFF; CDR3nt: TGTGCCAGCAGTTACACGGTTGGGGGGAATGAGCAGTTCTTC
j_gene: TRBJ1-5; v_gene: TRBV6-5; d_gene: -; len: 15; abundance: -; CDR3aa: CASSRTAFSNQPQHF; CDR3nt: TGTGCCAGCAGTAGGACAGCCTTTAGCAATCAGCCCCAGCATTTT
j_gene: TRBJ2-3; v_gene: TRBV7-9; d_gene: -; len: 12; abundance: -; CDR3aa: CASSFQTDTQYF; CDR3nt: TGTGCCAGCAGCTTTCAAACAGATACGCAGTATTTT
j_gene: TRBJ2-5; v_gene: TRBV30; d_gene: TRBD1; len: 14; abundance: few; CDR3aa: CAWSLDRGQETQYF; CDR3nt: TGTGCCTGGAGTCTTGACAGGGGGCAAGAGACCCAGTACTTC
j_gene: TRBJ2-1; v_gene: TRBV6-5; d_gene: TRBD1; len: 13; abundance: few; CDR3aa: CASTTPGTGGKFF; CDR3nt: TGTGCCAGCACTACACCCGGGACAGGGGGCAAGTTCTTC
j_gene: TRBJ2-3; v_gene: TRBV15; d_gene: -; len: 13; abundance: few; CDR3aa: CATSSYSTDTQYF; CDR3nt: TGTGCCACCAGCAGTTATAGCACAGATACGCAGTATTTT
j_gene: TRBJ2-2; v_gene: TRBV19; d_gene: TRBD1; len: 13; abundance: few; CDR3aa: CASRGTGAGELFF; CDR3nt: TGTGCCAGTAGGGGGACAGGGGCCGGGGAGCTGTTTTTT
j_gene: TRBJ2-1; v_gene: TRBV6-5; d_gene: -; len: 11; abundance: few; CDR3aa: CASSELGAQFF; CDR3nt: TGTGCCAGCAGTGAACTTGGAGCACAGTTCTTC
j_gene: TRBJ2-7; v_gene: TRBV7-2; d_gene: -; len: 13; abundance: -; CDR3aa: CASSQGLPWEQYF; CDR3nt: TGTGCCAGCAGCCAGGGACTCCCATGGGAGCAGTACTTC
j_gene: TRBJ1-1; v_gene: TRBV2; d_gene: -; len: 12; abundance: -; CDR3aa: CATTPIAFEAFF; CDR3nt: TGTGCCACCACCCCCATAGCTTTTGAAGCTTTCTTT
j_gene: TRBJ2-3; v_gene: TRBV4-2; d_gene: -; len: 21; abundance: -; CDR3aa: CASSPRGRESLGGRDTDTQYF; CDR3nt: TGTGCCAGCAGCCCACGGGGGCGGGAGAGCCTGGGGGGACGAGACACAGATACGCAGTATTTT
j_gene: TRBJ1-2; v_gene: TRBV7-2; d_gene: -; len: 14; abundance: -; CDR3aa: CASSPRLVLSGYTF; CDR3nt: TGTGCCAGCAGCCCCCGTTTGGTTCTCAGTGGCTACACCTTC
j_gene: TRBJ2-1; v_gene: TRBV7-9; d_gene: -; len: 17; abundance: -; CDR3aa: CASSLGSGSGRNNEQFF; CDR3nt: TGTGCCAGCAGCTTAGGGTCCGGTAGCGGTAGGAACAATGAGCAGTTCTTC
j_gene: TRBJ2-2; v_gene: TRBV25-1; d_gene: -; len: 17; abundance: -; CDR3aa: CASSEVLGPSNTGELFF; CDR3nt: TGTGCCAGCAGTGAGGTATTGGGGCCCTCGAACACCGGGGAGCTGTTTTTT
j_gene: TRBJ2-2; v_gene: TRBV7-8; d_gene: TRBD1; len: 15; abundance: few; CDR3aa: CASTRDRRNTGELFF; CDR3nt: TGTGCCAGCACCCGGGACAGGCGGAACACCGGGGAGCTGTTTTTT
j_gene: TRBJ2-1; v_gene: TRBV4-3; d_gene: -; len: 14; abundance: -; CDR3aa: CASSQDIGGGEQFF; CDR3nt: TGCGCCAGCAGCCAAGATATAGGAGGCGGTGAGCAGTTCTTC
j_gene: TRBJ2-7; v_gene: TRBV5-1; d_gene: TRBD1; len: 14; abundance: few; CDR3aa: CASSSSWDSYEQYF; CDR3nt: TGCGCCAGCAGCTCCTCTTGGGACAGCTACGAGCAGTACTTC
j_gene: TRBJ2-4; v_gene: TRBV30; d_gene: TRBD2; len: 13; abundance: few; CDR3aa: CAWAPGGKNIQYF; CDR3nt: TGTGCCTGGGCCCCGGGGGGCAAAAACATTCAGTACTTC
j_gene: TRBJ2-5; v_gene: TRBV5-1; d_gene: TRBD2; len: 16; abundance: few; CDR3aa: CASRRGTSGDSETQYF; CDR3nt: TGCGCCAGCAGACGAGGGACTAGCGGGGATTCGGAGACCCAGTACTTC
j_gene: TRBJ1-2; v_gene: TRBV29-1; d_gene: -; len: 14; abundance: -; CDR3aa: CSVPDNSFNYGYTF; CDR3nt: TGCAGCGTTCCGGACAATTCCTTTAACTATGGCTACACCTTC
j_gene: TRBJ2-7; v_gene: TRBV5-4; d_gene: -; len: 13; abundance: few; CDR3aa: CASSLAQGSEQYF; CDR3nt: TGTGCCAGCAGCTTGGCTCAGGGCTCCGAGCAGTACTTC
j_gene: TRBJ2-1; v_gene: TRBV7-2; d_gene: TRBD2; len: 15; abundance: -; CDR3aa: CASSLGTSGNNEQFF; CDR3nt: TGTGCCAGCAGCCTCGGGACTAGCGGGAACAATGAGCAGTTCTTC
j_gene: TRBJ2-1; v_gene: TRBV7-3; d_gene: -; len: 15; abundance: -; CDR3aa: CASSLTGEGGYEQFF; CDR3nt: TGTGCCAGCAGCTTAACCGGGGAGGGGGGGTATGAGCAGTTCTTC
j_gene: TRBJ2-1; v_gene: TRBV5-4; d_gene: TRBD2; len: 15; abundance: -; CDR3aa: CASSLVSGSPNEQFF; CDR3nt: TGTGCCAGCAGCTTGGTTAGCGGGAGCCCAAATGAGCAGTTCTTC
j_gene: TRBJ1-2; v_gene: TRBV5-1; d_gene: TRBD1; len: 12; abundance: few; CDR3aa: CASRQTGYGYTF; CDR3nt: TGCGCCAGCAGACAGACAGGGTATGGCTACACCTTC
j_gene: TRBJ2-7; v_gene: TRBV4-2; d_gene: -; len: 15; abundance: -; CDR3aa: CASSQAFTSSYEQYF; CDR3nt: TGTGCCAGCAGCCAAGCCTTCACTAGTAGCTACGAGCAGTACTTC
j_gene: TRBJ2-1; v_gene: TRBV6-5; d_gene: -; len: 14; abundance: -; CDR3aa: CASSLDTSRDEQFF; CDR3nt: TGTGCCAGCAGTTTGGACACTAGCAGGGATGAGCAGTTCTTC
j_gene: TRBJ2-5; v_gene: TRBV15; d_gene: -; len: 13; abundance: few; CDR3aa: CATSRDPGETQYF; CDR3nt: TGTGCCACCAGCAGAGATCCCGGAGAGACCCAGTACTTC
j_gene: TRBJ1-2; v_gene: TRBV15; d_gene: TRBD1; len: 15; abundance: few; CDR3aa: CATSREQGVNYGYTF; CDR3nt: TGTGCCACCAGCAGAGAGCAGGGGGTCAACTATGGCTACACCTTC
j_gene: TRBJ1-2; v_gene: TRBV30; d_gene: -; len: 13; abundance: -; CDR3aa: CAWSTGANYGYTF; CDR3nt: TGTGCCTGGAGCACAGGTGCGAACTATGGCTACACCTTC
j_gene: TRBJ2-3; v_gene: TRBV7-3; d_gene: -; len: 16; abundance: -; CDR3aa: CASSQETGPSTDTQYF; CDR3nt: TGTGCCAGCAGCCAAGAGACAGGACCTAGCACAGATACGCAGTATTTT
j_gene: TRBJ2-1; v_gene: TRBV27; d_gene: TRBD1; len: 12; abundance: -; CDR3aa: CAIRGQGNEQFF; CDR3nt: TGTGCCATTCGGGGACAGGGCAATGAGCAGTTCTTC
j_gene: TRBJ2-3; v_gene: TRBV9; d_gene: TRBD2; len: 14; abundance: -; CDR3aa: CASSVGGRADTQYF; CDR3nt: TGTGCCAGCAGCGTGGGCGGGAGGGCAGATACGCAGTATTTT
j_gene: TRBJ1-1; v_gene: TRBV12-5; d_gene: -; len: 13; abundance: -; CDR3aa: CASGYLYDTEAFF; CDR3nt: TGTGCTAGTGGTTACCTCTATGACACTGAAGCTTTCTTT
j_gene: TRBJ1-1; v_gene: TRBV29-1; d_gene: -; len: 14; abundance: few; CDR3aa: CSAELSTMNTEAFF; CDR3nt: TGCAGCGCCGAACTTTCTACCATGAACACTGAAGCTTTCTTT
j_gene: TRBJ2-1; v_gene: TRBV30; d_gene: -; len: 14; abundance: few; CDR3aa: CAWRPGLENNEQFF; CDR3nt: TGTGCCTGGAGGCCGGGACTGGAGAACAATGAGCAGTTCTTC
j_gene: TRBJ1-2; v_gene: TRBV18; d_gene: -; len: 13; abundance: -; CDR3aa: CASSQTGNYGYTF; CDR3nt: TGTGCCAGCTCACAAACAGGGAACTATGGCTACACCTTC
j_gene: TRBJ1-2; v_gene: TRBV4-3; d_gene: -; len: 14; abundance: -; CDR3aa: CASSTVGANYGYTF; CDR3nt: TGCGCCAGCAGCACTGTCGGAGCAAACTATGGCTACACCTTC
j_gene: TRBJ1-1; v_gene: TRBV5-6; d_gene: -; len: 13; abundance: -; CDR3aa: CASSLTGISEAFF; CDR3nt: TGTGCCAGCAGCTTGACAGGAATTTCCGAAGCTTTCTTT